These 20 T cell receptor beta chains share one sample of origin, sequenced in a study of cytomegalovirus exposure and HLA in healthy donors. PCR employed 60 Vbeta and 13 Jbeta primers. Assay used: immunoSEQ multiplex PCR; TCRdb lists only in-frame clones, some missing. Among approximately 150,000 clones, approximately 82% were seen once, and the ten largest hold 9% to 10%. The specimen was PBMCs. The receptors were gathered from a woman aged 55-69 years in good health and CMV-seropositive.

The V call is TRBV7-8, the J call TRBJ2-5, with TRBD2 matching 8 bases. The J call could be wrong; TRBJ2-7 is a better fit for the DNA end. Germline lookup yields CDR1 SGHVS and CDR2 FQNEAQ. The CDR3 consists of 16 residues. The CDR3 sequence is CASSFSQRELSYEQYF. Here the CDR3 DNA reads TGTGCCAGCAGCTTTTCCCAGCGGGAGTTATCCTACGAGCAGTACTTC.

CDR3 DNA sequence: TGTGCCAGCAGCAAAGAGGAGGGTGTAGGCTATGGCTACACCTTC. Translating it yields CASSKEEGVGYGYTF. The chain has TRBV21-1 and TRBJ1-2. TRBV21-1 is assigned pseudogene status. The length of the CDR3 is 15 residues.

The chain carries TRBV9 and TRBJ1-4, with TRBD1 identical over 7 bases. V dropped 1 base and J dropped 5; count of bases not matched to a gene: 8. CDR3 length: 16 residues. Germline CDR1 reads SGDLS; CDR2 reads YYNGEE. In DNA form, the CDR3 reads TGTGCCAGCAGCGTAAACCCGACAGGGAGCAATGAAAAACTGTTTTTT. Translated, it gives CASSVNPTGSNEKLFF.

The V gene is TRBV7-9, the J gene TRBJ2-7; D might be TRBD2 (5 bases). Trimming pared 5 bases from V and 0 bases from J, leaving 14 bases between. Germline V gene data show CDR1 as SEHNR and CDR2 as FQNEAQ (reference sequence). This CDR3 region has 15 residues. The CDR3 protein is CASSPSRAYSYEQYF. For the CDR3, the DNA is TGTGCCAGCAGCCCCTCGCGGGCATACTCCTACGAGCAGTACTTC.

This rearrangement joins TRBV18 to TRBJ2-7, with TRBD2 matching over 13 bases. Losses at the gene ends were 8 bases for V and 4 bases for J; bases not matched to a gene: 5. This CDR3 is 14 amino acids long. Germline CDR1 KGHSH, CDR2 LQKENI. The CDR3 region has the DNA TGTGCCAGCCGCGGACTAGCGGGAGAATACGAGCAGTACTTC. Its protein product is CASRGLAGEYEQYF.

The rearrangement uses TRBV28 and TRBJ2-7, with TRBD2 matching over 11 bases. The J segment lost 7 bases and the V segment lost 4 bases, leaving 9 bases of the junction unmatched. Germline CDR1 reads MDHEN; CDR2 reads SYDVKM. This CDR3 spans 15 amino acids. In DNA, the CDR3 is TGTGCCAGCAGTTCACTAGCGGGAGTGGTAGGGGAGCAGTACTTC. It translates to CASSSLAGVVGEQYF.

The gene calls are TRBV28 and TRBJ1-5; D is undetermined. V dropped 6 bases and J dropped 3 bases, with 18 bases sitting between them. This CDR3 contains 16 residues. Germline CDR1 reads MDHEN; CDR2 reads SYDVKM. The CDR3 sequence is CASSPPLAGSNQPQHF. CDR3 DNA: TGTGCCAGCAGCCCTCCCCTGGCGGGTTCCAATCAGCCCCAGCATTTT.

This chain uses TRBV5-4 with TRBJ1-3; the D is unclear. CDR1 and CDR2 from the germline V gene are SGHNT and YYREEE (reference sequence). The CDR3 has 12 residues. The germline V and J ends were trimmed by 3 bases and 2 bases, with 3 bases remaining between them. The CDR3 is CASSSAGNTIYF. CDR3 sequence (DNA): TGTGCCAGCAGCTCGGCTGGAAACACCATATATTTT.

This rearrangement joins TRBV2 to TRBJ2-5; TRBD2 might be the D (5 bases). The CDR3 has 13 residues. The V gene lost 2 bases and the J gene lost 5 bases, with 9 bases spanning the gap. The germline V gene has CDR1 SNHLY and CDR2 FYNNEI. CDR3 protein: CASSEWEMETQYF. Here the CDR3 DNA reads TGTGCCAGCAGTGAATGGGAGATGGAGACCCAGTACTTC.

On this clone: The junction differs from germline at one of its ends, possibly a read error. V gene TRBV18 combines with J gene TRBJ1-1; TRBD1 matches 9 bases. The CDR3 consists of 14 residues. CDR1 is KGHSH and CDR2 is LQKENI in the germline V gene. The chain's CDR3 is CASSPQGANTEAFF. CDR3 DNA sequence: TGTGCCAGCTCTCCACAGGGGGCAAACACTGAAGCTTTCTTT.

The J gene is TRBJ1-3, the V gene TRBV30; 7 positions agree with TRBD1. The CDR3 is 17 residues long. After removal of 3 bases from V and 4 bases from J, the junction contained 15 bases not matched to a gene. Germline-derived CDR1 and CDR2 are GTSNPN and SVGIG (reference sequence). The DNA of the CDR3 is TGTGCCTGGAGCACGGACAGGACCGGCGCGAGGGGAAACACCATATATTTT. It specifies CAWSTDRTGARGNTIYF.

The chain combines TRBV16 with TRBJ2-2, with 7 bases that match TRBD2. From germline, CDR1 is KGHSY and CDR2 FQNENV. The CDR3 is made up of 16 amino acids. J lost 3 bases, V lost 5 bases, and 9 bases had no gene match. CDR3 residues: CASSSPAGADTGELFF. DNA for the CDR3: TGTGCCAGCAGCTCCCCGGCGGGAGCCGACACCGGGGAGCTGTTTTTT.

The sample holds one count of this clone. The chain couples TRBV30 to TRBJ2-3, with D possibly TRBD1 on 5 matching bases. Looked up from germline, CDR1 is GTSNPN and CDR2 is SVGIG (reference sequence). The CDR3 is 12 amino acids. The ends were cut back, 2 bases at V and 5 bases at J, with 8 bases in the middle. This CDR3 reads CAWSPQEDTQYF. The CDR3, as DNA: TGTGCCTGGAGTCCACAGGAAGATACGCAGTATTTT.

The rearrangement uses TRBV11-2 and TRBJ2-1, with unresolved D. The CDR3 length is 13 residues. The V end was cut by 5 bases, the J end by 4 bases, with 9 bases between. From germline, CDR1 is SGHAT and CDR2 FQNNGV. CDR3 in DNA: TGTGCCAGCAGCCGACAAGATTACAATGAGCAGTTCTTC. This codes for CASSRQDYNEQFF.

The chain carries TRBV19 and TRBJ2-3; maybe TRBD2 (6 bases). CDR3 length: 15 amino acids. From germline, CDR1 is LNHDA and CDR2 SQIVND (reference sequence). Trimming stripped 4 bases from V and 0 bases from J, with 11 bases between. For the CDR3, the DNA is TGTGCCAGTAGTACCTTAGCGGCTAGCACAGATACGCAGTATTTT. Its translation is CASSTLAASTDTQYF.

This clone was recorded once. The chain employs TRBV28 and TRBJ1-2; weak D call: TRBD1 (6 bases). The germline CDR1 and CDR2 sequences are MDHEN and SYDVKM. The germline V and J ends were trimmed by 5 bases and 2 bases, with 12 bases remaining between them. The CDR3 consists of 14 residues. DNA of the CDR3: TGTGCCAGCAGTCCCCCGGACAGCAACTATGGCTACACCTTC. This translates into CASSPPDSNYGYTF.

The chain has TRBV13 and TRBJ2-1; tentative D call: TRBD2 (6 bases). CDR3 length: 18 residues. The V gene lost 1 base and the J gene lost 2 bases, with 18 bases spanning the gap. The germline V gene has CDR1 PRHDT and CDR2 FYEKMQ (reference sequence). DNA of the CDR3: TGTGCCAGCAGCTTAGATTCAGAAACGGGAGACCCCTACAATGAGCAGTTCTTC. It is translated as CASSLDSETGDPYNEQFF.

The chain is built from TRBV15 and TRBJ2-6; D is possibly TRBD2 (5 bases). The CDR3 totals 17 residues. Per germline, CDR1 LNHNV and CDR2 YYDKDF (reference sequence). V shed 5 bases and J shed 3 bases, with 17 bases lying between them. The CDR3 spells CATSQSRGFGGANVLTF. CDR3 coding DNA: TGTGCCACCAGCCAGAGCCGGGGATTCGGTGGGGCCAACGTCCTGACTTTC.

The chain employs TRBV6-5 and TRBJ1-1; a possible D gene is TRBD1 (5 bases). The CDR3 extends over 12 amino acids. With 5 bases removed from V and 4 bases from J, the gap between germline ends came to 8 bases. Germline assignment: CDR1 MNHEY and CDR2 SVGAGI. DNA of the CDR3: TGTGCCAGCAGTCTCGACAGCACTGAAGCTTTCTTT. Amino acids: CASSLDSTEAFF.

Only a few counts were recorded for this clone. V is TRBV2 and J is TRBJ2-5, with TRBD2 as a possible D gene (5 bases). The V end lost 8 bases, the J end lost 0 bases, and 16 bases lay between the germline ends. CDR3 length equals 15 residues. The germline V gene encodes CDR1 SNHLY and CDR2 FYNNEI. The CDR3: CASLEDHRYQETQYF. For the CDR3, the DNA is TGTGCCAGCTTGGAGGACCACAGATACCAAGAGACCCAGTACTTC. Combining the CDR3 with reference TRBV2 and TRBJ2-5 gives the whole variable domain EPEVTQTPSHQVTQMGQEVILRCVPISNHLYFYWYRQILGQKVEFLVSFYNNEISEKSEIFDDQFSVERPDGSNFTLKIRSTKLEDSAMYFCASLEDHRYQETQYFGPGTRLLVL.